The 20 T cell receptor beta chains reported below all come from one sample, sequenced in a study of T cell responses to AZD1222 COVID-19 vaccine. The protocol was immunoSEQ multiplex PCR, while the TCRdb copy is restricted to in-frame clones and leaves out a portion. The table has roughly 70,000 clones, 75% to 85% seen once; the top ten hold around 5.4%. This sample comprised peripheral blood, obtained on day 0 of AZD1222 vaccination. The source is an adult in good health.

The rearrangement links TRBV9 to TRBJ1-5; D remains ambiguous. The CDR3 consists of 13 residues. Germline V gene sequence: CDR1 SGDLS, CDR2 YYNGEE. V lost 4 bases and J lost 3, with 8 bases in between. The CDR3: CASSPEYNQPQHF. DNA for the CDR3: TGTGCCAGCAGCCCGGAGTACAATCAGCCCCAGCATTTT.

In regard to this clone: Because it lacks the conserved phenylalanine or tryptophan at the end, this CDR3 is likely a read error. No DNA is shown, since the ends of the CDR3 on it are uncertain; the CDR3 is the one TCRdb lists. V gene TRBV3-1 (or the pseudogene TRBV3-2) combines with J gene TRBJ2-3; the DNA was not used to check the table's D call, TRBD2. Germline CDR1 and CDR2: LGHDT and YNNKEL (reference sequence). Termini included, the CDR3 measures 13 amino acids. CDR3 residues: CASSQDRRGERMV.

The chain combines TRBV7-9 with TRBJ1-1; TRBD1 aligns across 7 bases. The CDR3 is made up of 13 amino acids. Looked up from germline, CDR1 is SEHNR and CDR2 is FQNEAQ (reference sequence). V trimming: 0 bases; J trimming: 8 bases; junction bases outside the gene matches: 3. DNA for the CDR3: TGTGCCAGCAGCTTAGCCGGGACAGTAGAAGCTTTCTTT. Translating it yields CASSLAGTVEAFF. Using reference TRBV7-9 and TRBJ1-1 for the parts outside the CDR3, the full variable domain is DTGVSQNPRHKITKRGQNVTFRCDPISEHNRLYWYRQTLGQGPEFLTYFQNEAQLEKSRLLSDRFSAERPKGSFSTLEIQRTEQGDSAMYLCASSLAGTVEAFFGQGTRLTVV.

The rearrangement joins TRBV5-5 to TRBJ2-1, with 11 bases matching TRBD1. This CDR3 has 15 amino acids. Germline values: CDR1 SGHKS, CDR2 YYEKEE (reference sequence). The V gene end was trimmed by 4 bases and the J gene end by 4 bases; junction bases not matched to a gene: 4. The DNA of the CDR3 is TGTGCCAGCAGCCCGGGGACAGGGGGGTACAATGAGCAGTTCTTC. Its translation: CASSPGTGGYNEQFF.

V gene TRBV25-1 combines with J gene TRBJ2-5, with 7 bases lining up with TRBD1. Per the germline V gene, CDR1 is MGHDK and CDR2 is SYGVNS. Trimming cost V 4 bases and J 7 bases; bases outside gene matches: 0. This CDR3 spans 11 amino acids. CDR3 residues: CASSGQGTQYF. The CDR3, as DNA: TGTGCCAGCAGTGGACAGGGGACCCAGTACTTC.

This chain uses TRBV5-6 with TRBJ1-2; the match to TRBD1 covers 8 bases. The length of the CDR3 is 14 residues. The V gene's germline CDR1 is SGHDT and CDR2 YYEEEE. The V segment lost 4 bases and the J segment 1 base; nucleotides outside the gene matches: 3. The CDR3 DNA sequence: TGTGCCAGCAGCCAGACAGGGGTTAACTATGGCTACACCTTC. This sequence encodes CASSQTGVNYGYTF.

V usage is TRBV7-9 and J usage is TRBJ1-1; 7 bases agree with TRBD1. V was clipped by 4 bases and J by 4 bases; unmatched bases: 0. CDR1 SEHNR and CDR2 FQNEAQ come from the germline V gene (reference sequence). The CDR3 consists of 12 residues. The CDR3 loop is CASSSGGTEAFF. The CDR3 DNA reads TGTGCCAGCAGCTCAGGGGGCACTGAAGCTTTCTTT.

The J gene is TRBJ1-2, the V gene TRBV3-1 (or the pseudogene TRBV3-2); the D gene is possibly TRBD1 (6 bases). CDR3 length equals 20 residues. Trimming cost V 0 bases and J 4 bases, with 27 bases left between them. Germline lookup yields CDR1 LGHDT and CDR2 YNNKEL (reference sequence). Here the CDR3 DNA reads TGTGCCAGCAGCCAAGATGAACCACATTCAGAGACGGACAGAACCTATGGCTACACCTTC. Encoded protein: CASSQDEPHSETDRTYGYTF.

The chain is built from TRBV7-9 and TRBJ1-6; D is unresolved. CDR3 length: 15 amino acids. CDR1 is SEHNR, CDR2 FQNEAQ, per germline (reference sequence). The V and J ends lost 1 base and 8 bases respectively, with 12 bases between them. The CDR3 DNA is TGTGCCAGCAGCTTAGGAGGGATGGGTTATTCACCCCTCCACTTT. Translated: CASSLGGMGYSPLHF.

This sequence joins TRBV6-1 and TRBJ1-1, with D unresolved. V was shortened by 3 bases and J by 2 bases, with 4 bases between the two germline ends. Germline CDR1 MNHNS, CDR2 SASEGT. This CDR3 comprises 12 residues. The CDR3 here is CASSDVNTEAFF. The DNA for the CDR3 is TGTGCCAGCAGTGACGTCAACACTGAAGCTTTCTTT.

This rearrangement joins TRBV4-1 to TRBJ1-6; 8 positions agree with TRBD1. The CDR3 covers 17 residues. V lost 0 bases, J lost 8 bases, and 9 bases stayed unmatched. Looked up from germline, CDR1 is MGHRA and CDR2 is YSYEKL. The CDR3 region has the DNA TGCGCCAGCAGCCAAGATGCCGGACAGGGTCGGTATTCACCCCTCCACTTT. Protein product: CASSQDAGQGRYSPLHF.

The V call is TRBV11-3, the J call TRBJ2-4; TRBD1 agrees at 7 bases. J gave up 5 bases and V 5 bases, and 9 bases lay outside the gene matches. The CDR3 has 15 residues. Germline values: CDR1 SGHNT, CDR2 YENEEA. The CDR3 nucleotides read TGTGCCAGCAGCCTTTCGACAGGGTGGGAAAACATTCAGTACTTC. Residues: CASSLSTGWENIQYF.

The chain combines TRBV7-2 with TRBJ2-1; 8 bases map to TRBD2. CDR3 length: 16 amino acids. The V gene end was trimmed by 1 base and the J gene end by 3 bases; junction bases not matched to a gene: 5. Germline V gene lookup returns CDR1 SGHTA and CDR2 FQGNSA. The CDR3 loop reads CASSLVLSGGYNEQFF. CDR3 coding DNA: TGTGCCAGCAGCTTAGTCCTCAGCGGGGGCTACAATGAGCAGTTCTTC.

This clone rates as medium-sized. V is TRBV27 and J is TRBJ2-2; 11 bases fit TRBD1. From germline, CDR1 is MNHEY and CDR2 SMNVEV (reference sequence). The trim removed 6 bases at V and 6 bases at J, leaving 6 bases unmatched. This CDR3 is 15 amino acids long. The CDR3 DNA is TGTGCCAGCAGGTGGACAGGGGGCGATTCCGGGGAGCTGTTTTTT. It yields the protein CASRWTGGDSGELFF.

The chain combines TRBV5-1 with TRBJ1-3; TRBD1 matches 9 bases. The CDR3 has 15 residues. Losses at the gene ends were 4 bases for V and 4 bases for J; bases not matched to a gene: 6. The V gene's germline CDR1 is SGHRS and CDR2 YFSETQ. Written as DNA, the CDR3 is TGCGCCAGCAGCGTGGGACAGGGCCACGGAAACACCATATATTTT. It translates to CASSVGQGHGNTIYF. The whole variable domain, remainder taken from reference TRBV5-1 and TRBJ1-3, is KAGVTQTPRYLIKTRGQQVTLSCSPISGHRSVSWYQQTPGQGLQFLFEYFSETQRNKGNFPGRFSGRQFSNSRSEMNVSTLELGDSALYLCASSVGQGHGNTIYFGEGSWLTVV.

The chain employs TRBV5-1 and TRBJ2-3; 7 bases line up with TRBD1. Germline V gene sequence: CDR1 SGHRS, CDR2 YFSETQ. V was pared by 7 bases and J by 2 bases, with 7 bases of the junction left unmatched. CDR3 length equals 14 residues. The chain's CDR3 is CASARDSNTDTQYF. Here the CDR3 DNA reads TGCGCCAGCGCCCGGGACAGTAACACAGATACGCAGTATTTT.

V usage is TRBV4-2 and J usage is TRBJ2-4; 9 bases map to TRBD1. V was clipped by 0 bases and J by 4 bases; unmatched bases: 4. Per germline, CDR1 LGHNA and CDR2 YNFKEQ. The CDR3 consists of 16 residues. CDR3 sequence (DNA): TGTGCCAGCAGCCAAGAGGTGGGACAGGGAAAAAACATTCAGTACTTC. This translates into CASSQEVGQGKNIQYF.

CDR3 DNA: TGTGCCAGTACCCCCCGGGGAGGGGTCATCACAGATACGCAGTATTTT. This encodes CASTPRGGVITDTQYF. The chain has TRBV19 and TRBJ2-3; 7 bases agree with TRBD2. This CDR3 comprises 16 residues. Germline V lookup: CDR1 LNHDA, CDR2 SQIVND (reference sequence). Germline trimming cut 7 bases from V and 2 bases from J; bases unmatched to any gene: 12.

This clone was picked up a small number of times. The rearrangement joins TRBV12-3 or TRBV12-4 to TRBJ2-1; 8 bases are a match to TRBD2. V lost 5 bases and J lost 6; bases outside the gene matches: 3. The CDR3 totals 13 residues. The CDR3 loop reads CASSRTSINEQFF. The CDR3 bases are TGTGCCAGCAGTCGGACTAGCATCAATGAGCAGTTCTTC.

Worth noting for this clone: Other nucleotide sequences in the sample specify the same CDR3. The gene calls are TRBV6-2 or TRBV6-3 and TRBJ2-7; D might be TRBD2 (5 bases). The germline CDR1 and CDR2 sequences are MNHEY and SVGEGT. The CDR3 is made up of 14 amino acids. Trimming stripped 2 bases from V and 0 bases from J, with 8 bases between. In nucleotides, the CDR3 is TGTGCCAGCAGTTACCGAGGGTTCTCCTACGAGCAGTACTTC. This gives the protein CASSYRGFSYEQYF.